Presented here are 28 T cell receptor beta chains from one specimen sequenced in a study of T cell repertoires in cytomegalovirus infection. TCRdb reprocessed the reads with MiXCR, giving one entry per CDR3 protein. Of hundreds of thousands of distinct CDR3 sequences in the sample, approximately 40% were seen once. What these receptors recognize is not known. Sequenced material: cultured PBMCs, taken from culture after CMV antigen stimulation. Source of these receptors: a human donor in good health (CMV status not recorded). Some clones in this sample may be carry-over from other donors' samples.

This chain connects TRBV5-4 to TRBJ2-1; D possibly corresponds to TRBD2 (5 bases). This CDR3 spans 13 amino acids. V shed 3 bases and J shed 4 bases, with 8 bases lying between them. Germline V gene data show CDR1 as SGHNT and CDR2 as YYREEE (reference sequence). This chain's CDR3 is CASSSGWYNEQFF. As DNA, the CDR3 is TGTGCCAGCAGCTCGGGATGGTACAATGAGCAGTTCTTC.

The chain joins TRBV7-9 to TRBJ1-1; the match to TRBD1 covers 7 bases. The germline gives CDR1 SEHNR, CDR2 FQNEAQ (reference sequence). The junction had 13 bases not matched to a gene; V was cut back by 7 bases and J by 5 bases. The CDR3 is made up of 15 amino acids. The CDR3 DNA follows: TGTGCCAGCACCCCGAGAGGGGGCGGTTTTACTGAAGCTTTCTTT. It specifies CASTPRGGGFTEAFF.

This chain links TRBV27 with TRBJ2-1, with 7 bases that match TRBD1. CDR1 MNHEY and CDR2 SMNVEV come from the germline V gene (reference sequence). This CDR3 is 16 amino acids long. The J segment lost 6 bases and the V segment lost 5 bases, leaving 13 bases of the junction unmatched. The CDR3 coding sequence is TGTGCCAGCAGTCCCCGGACAGGTAGATTGGCCAATGAGCAGTTCTTC. This codes for CASSPRTGRLANEQFF.

The V call is TRBV7-2, the J call TRBJ2-7; 8 bases map to TRBD2. The CDR3 runs to 16 residues. From germline, CDR1 is SGHTA and CDR2 FQGNSA. J lost 0 bases, V lost 5 bases, and 9 bases had no gene match. For the CDR3, the DNA is TGTGCCAGCAGCCCTGGGACTAGGACTAGCTCCTACGAGCAGTACTTC. This sequence encodes CASSPGTRTSSYEQYF.

This clonotype was recorded a few times. This chain uses TRBV6-1 with TRBJ1-1; tentative D call: TRBD1 (5 bases). CDR1 is MNHNS, CDR2 SASEGT, per germline. The CDR3 loop spans 15 amino acids. Between the trimmed V and J ends, which lost 2 bases and 3 bases, there was a span of 13 bases. The CDR3 DNA follows: TGTGCCAGCAGTGAAAATTCATTAGGGGACACTGAAGCTTTCTTT. This gives the protein CASSENSLGDTEAFF.

The chain carries TRBV6-1 and TRBJ1-1; no clear D gene. Per the germline V gene, CDR1 is MNHNS and CDR2 is SASEGT. The CDR3 is 13 residues long. Trimming cost V 6 bases and J 1 base, with 9 bases left between them. CDR3 loop: CASRSDENTEAFF. CDR3 coding DNA: TGTGCCAGCAGGTCGGACGAGAACACTGAAGCTTTCTTT.

This chain connects TRBV6-5 to TRBJ2-7; D gene uncertain. The CDR3 length is 14 residues. Germline CDR1 and CDR2: MNHEY and SVGAGI. Between the trimmed V and J ends, which lost 5 bases and 1 base, there was a span of 12 bases. Here the CDR3 reads CASSERGQSYEQYF. CDR3 bases: TGTGCCAGCAGTGAACGTGGGCAGTCCTACGAGCAGTACTTC.

This clonotype was seen repeatedly, ten times or more. At one of its ends the junction is not consistent with the germline gene, which may arise from a read error. V is TRBV7-2 and J is TRBJ1-1; D not resolved. The CDR3 is 12 amino acids. From germline, CDR1 is SGHTA and CDR2 FQGNSA. The CDR3 reads CASSLAGGEAFF. The DNA for the CDR3 is TGTGCCAGCAGCCTAGCTGGCGGGGAAGCTTTCTTT. The full variable domain, with the rest looked up from reference TRBV7-2 and TRBJ1-1, is GAGVSQSPSNKVTEKGKDVELRCDPISGHTALYWYRQSLGQGLEFLIYFQGNSAPDKSGLPSDRFSAERTGGSVSTLTIQRTQQEDSAVYLCASSLAGGEAFFGQGTRLTVV.

V gene TRBV7-9 combines with J gene TRBJ1-2; no definite D call. Per the germline V gene, CDR1 is SEHNR and CDR2 is FQNEAQ (reference sequence). V gave up 1 base and J gave up 0 bases, with 9 bases separating them. This CDR3 spans 15 amino acids. This CDR3 reads CASSLGGETNYGYTF. CDR3 DNA: TGTGCCAGCAGCTTAGGTGGGGAGACTAACTATGGCTACACCTTC.

The J gene is TRBJ2-5, the V gene TRBV20-1, with D perhaps TRBD2 (5 bases). The V end lost 6 bases, the J end lost 5 bases, and 13 bases lay between the germline ends. CDR1 and CDR2 from the germline V gene are DFQATT and SNEGSKA (reference sequence). CDR3 length: 12 residues. The CDR3 DNA follows: TGCAGTGCCCCAGACGAGGGTGAGACCCAGTACTTC. Translated: CSAPDEGETQYF.

This clonotype was seen more than once but under ten times. The CDR3: CASSQVDMGVLDTQYF. In nucleotides, the CDR3 is TGCGCCAGCAGCCAAGTAGATATGGGGGTTTTAGATACGCAGTATTTT. V is TRBV4-1 and J is TRBJ2-3; the D gene could be TRBD1 or TRBD2 (5 bases each). This CDR3 is 16 amino acids long. Per the germline V gene, CDR1 is MGHRA and CDR2 is YSYEKL. V lost 1 base, J lost 5 bases, and 16 bases lay in between.

The rearrangement links TRBV11-3 to TRBJ1-2; D remains ambiguous. CDR3 length equals 15 residues. The germline V gene encodes CDR1 SGHNT and CDR2 YENEEA. V was pared by 0 bases and J by 7 bases, with 15 bases between. The CDR3 sequence: CASSLDSLYYCGYTF. The CDR3 DNA reads TGTGCCAGCAGCTTAGATTCCCTATATTACTGTGGCTACACCTTC. Full variable domain (missing parts from reference TRBV11-3 and TRBJ1-2): EAGVVQSPRYKIIEKKQPVAFWCNPISGHNTLYWYLQNLGQGPELLIRYENEEAVDDSQLPKDRFSAERLKGVDSTLKIQPAELGDSAVYLCASSLDSLYYCGYTFGSGTRLTVV.

This clonotype was seen more than once but under ten times. This chain links TRBV20-1 with TRBJ2-7, with D possibly TRBD1 on 5 matching bases. The CDR3 is 12 amino acids. Germline CDR1 is DFQATT and CDR2 is SNEGSKA (reference sequence). The CDR3 DNA reads TGCAGCTCCGTGGACAACTCCTACGAGCAGTACTTC. Amino acids: CSSVDNSYEQYF.

CDR3 residues: CASSLLMETQETQYF. The CDR3, as DNA: TGTGCCAGCAGCTTGTTGATGGAGACCCAAGAGACCCAGTACTTC. The gene calls are TRBV5-4 and TRBJ2-5; the D is unclear. V was pared by 1 base and J by 1 base, with 11 bases between. Germline V gene data show CDR1 as SGHNT and CDR2 as YYREEE (reference sequence). The CDR3 length is 15 residues.

V gene TRBV7-6 combines with J gene TRBJ2-2; 13 bases fit TRBD2. From germline, CDR1 is SGHVS and CDR2 FNYEAQ. The CDR3 is 19 residues long. The ends lost 5 bases at V and 5 bases at J; junction bases unmatched: 14. Here the CDR3 DNA reads TGTGCCAGCAGCCACCTACTAGCGGGAGGGCCGATTCGGACCGGGGAGCTGTTTTTT. Encoded protein: CASSHLLAGGPIRTGELFF.

V and J are TRBV6-8 and TRBJ2-1, with 11 bases identical to TRBD2. The length of the CDR3 is 16 residues. Germline CDR1 and CDR2: MNHGY and SAAAGT. V lost 1 base to trimming and J lost 9 bases; unmatched junction nucleotides: 8. The CDR3 sequence is CASSYFTPGLAAEQFF. Written as DNA, the CDR3 is TGTGCCAGCAGTTACTTTACCCCGGGACTAGCGGCTGAGCAGTTCTTC.

The chain couples TRBV5-8 to TRBJ1-2; D remains ambiguous. The germline V gene encodes CDR1 SGHTS and CDR2 YDEGEE. CDR3 length: 15 residues. The ends were cut back, 2 bases at V and 6 bases at J, with 17 bases in the middle. The CDR3 sequence: CASSFGVTEFNGYTF. The CDR3 bases are TGTGCCAGCAGCTTCGGTGTCACAGAGTTTAATGGCTACACCTTC.

The chain recombines TRBV18 with TRBJ2-7, with D perhaps assigned TRBD1 or TRBD2 (5 bases each). The germline CDR1 and CDR2 sequences are KGHSH and LQKENI. Trimming took off 0 bases at V and 0 bases at J, with 15 bases between the two ends. This CDR3 is built from 17 residues. The CDR3 loop is CASSPPKGTASSYEQYF. CDR3 coding DNA: TGTGCCAGCTCACCACCAAAGGGGACCGCGAGCTCCTACGAGCAGTACTTC.

The V call is TRBV10-3, the J call TRBJ2-1; D is undetermined. The CDR3 is 12 amino acids. Trimming shortened V by 2 bases and J by 4 bases, and 3 bases separated the two germline ends. Per germline, CDR1 ENHRY and CDR2 SYGVKD. CDR3: CAISEPYNEQFF. The CDR3 DNA is TGTGCCATCAGTGAGCCTTACAATGAGCAGTTCTTC.

The table lists this clonotype with a few counts. The chain recombines TRBV14 with TRBJ1-6; the match to TRBD1 covers 9 bases. Germline V gene sequence: CDR1 SGHDN, CDR2 FVKESK. This CDR3 region has 16 residues. Trimming took 1 base from V and 9 from J; bases not matched to a gene: 7. CDR3 in DNA: TGTGCCAGCAGCCAAGGAGGGGACAGGGACGCTTCACCCCTCCACTTT. This sequence encodes CASSQGGDRDASPLHF.

This clonotype was counted only a few times. The V gene is TRBV7-6, the J gene TRBJ2-1; D is perhaps TRBD1 (6 bases). The CDR3 is made up of 14 amino acids. V lost 2 bases, J lost 3 bases, and 8 bases lay in between. The germline gives CDR1 SGHVS, CDR2 FNYEAQ. In DNA form, the CDR3 reads TGTGCCAGCAGCTTAATGGGACACTACAATGAGCAGTTCTTC. Its translation: CASSLMGHYNEQFF.

The rearrangement uses TRBV2 and TRBJ2-1; the match to TRBD2 covers 7 bases. The ends lost 3 bases at V and 6 bases at J; junction bases unmatched: 11. Germline V gene data show CDR1 as SNHLY and CDR2 as FYNNEI. The CDR3 extends over 16 amino acids. The CDR3 loop is CASSDSYGRTLNEQFF. As DNA, the CDR3 is TGTGCCAGCAGTGACTCTTACGGGAGGACCCTCAATGAGCAGTTCTTC. The whole variable domain, remainder taken from reference TRBV2 and TRBJ2-1, is EPEVTQTPSHQVTQMGQEVILRCVPISNHLYFYWYRQILGQKVEFLVSFYNNEISEKSEIFDDQFSVERPDGSNFTLKIRSTKLEDSAMYFCASSDSYGRTLNEQFFGPGTRLTVL.

This clonotype was seen only once. The chain employs TRBV12-3 or TRBV12-4 and TRBJ2-1; 7 bases line up with TRBD2. The ends lost 6 bases at V and 14 bases at J; junction bases unmatched: 13. This CDR3 is built from 13 residues. The chain's CDR3 is CASSPLKRDSKFF. In DNA form, the CDR3 reads TGTGCCAGCAGCCCACTCAAGCGGGACTCGAAGTTCTTC.

The V gene is TRBV5-3, the J gene TRBJ2-5, with 7 bases that match TRBD1. TRBV5-3 is an open reading frame whose function is uncertain. This CDR3 is 14 amino acids long. V gave up 8 bases and J gave up 5 bases; unmatched junction bases: 12. CDR3 amino acids: CASSGRQGVETQYF. The CDR3 DNA reads as TGTGCCAGCAGCGGTAGACAGGGCGTCGAGACCCAGTACTTC.

This clonotype was seen ten or more times. The CDR3 reads CASSLEIVAQTGELFF. As DNA, the CDR3 is TGTGCCAGCAGCTTAGAAATTGTGGCTCAAACCGGGGAGCTGTTTTTT. V is TRBV7-2 and J is TRBJ2-2; D remains unclear. Germline V gene lookup returns CDR1 SGHTA and CDR2 FQGNSA. V was shortened by 1 base and J by 5 bases, with 14 bases between the two germline ends. The CDR3 runs to 16 residues.

The chain couples TRBV7-9 to TRBJ1-3; D perhaps matches TRBD1 (6 bases). CDR3 size: 16 residues. V was shortened by 5 bases and J by 0 bases, with 14 bases between the two germline ends. The germline CDR1 and CDR2 sequences are SEHNR and FQNEAQ (reference sequence). The CDR3 loop reads CASSPSDRLSGNTIYF. CDR3 in DNA: TGTGCCAGCAGCCCCTCGGACAGACTCTCTGGAAACACCATATATTTT.

This clonotype was counted a few times. The chain combines TRBV12-3 or TRBV12-4 with TRBJ1-2; D not resolved. Trimming took off 6 bases at V and 5 bases at J, with 13 bases between the two ends. This CDR3 is 13 amino acids long. The CDR3, as DNA: TGTGCCAGCAGCCTTTCCCGGAATTATGGCTACACCTTC. Its protein is CASSLSRNYGYTF.

The chain employs TRBV12-3 or TRBV12-4 and TRBJ2-7; tentatively, D is TRBD2 (5 bases). Deletions cut 5 bases from V and 3 bases from J, with 11 bases between. The CDR3 covers 13 residues. CDR3 sequence: CASSRVGGYEQYF. CDR3 nucleotide sequence: TGTGCCAGCAGTCGTGTTGGAGGCTACGAGCAGTACTTC.